The 26 T cell receptor beta chains given below trace back to one sample, sequenced in a study of shared clonotypes between healthy human individuals. Naive CD8 cells comprised CD45RO-negative, CCR7-positively selected cells, excluding terminally differentiated effector memory CD45RA+ cells. Data came from immunoSEQ multiplex PCR; TCRdb stores just in-frame clones and leaves some out. The sample yields around 600,000 clones, about 95% seen once. Sequenced sample: naive CD8+ T cells sorted from blood. The receptors derive from a woman aged 25 to 39 in good health.

The genes are TRBV7-9 and TRBJ2-5; D is possibly TRBD1 or TRBD2 (5 bases each). Germline CDR1 and CDR2: SEHNR and FQNEAQ (reference sequence). The CDR3 has 15 amino acids. Between the trimmed V and J ends, which lost 5 bases and 1 base, there was a span of 14 bases. Here the CDR3 DNA reads TGTGCCAGCAGCCTATTTGGGGACGGCCAAGAGACCCAGTACTTC. This encodes CASSLFGDGQETQYF.

V usage is TRBV19 and J usage is TRBJ2-7; no clear D gene. The V gene's germline CDR1 is LNHDA and CDR2 SQIVND (reference sequence). Deletions cut 3 bases from V and 0 bases from J, with 6 bases between. The CDR3 contains 13 residues. CDR3 region: CASSMSPSYEQYF. As DNA, the CDR3 is TGTGCCAGTAGTATGTCCCCCTCCTACGAGCAGTACTTC.

J is TRBJ2-5 and V is TRBV9; 11 bases are a match to TRBD1. V lost 4 bases to trimming and J lost 5 bases; unmatched junction nucleotides: 7. Germline values: CDR1 SGDLS, CDR2 YYNGEE. The CDR3 extends over 15 amino acids. The CDR3 nucleotides are TGTGCCAGCAGCCCCGGGACAGGGGGTGGGGAGACCCAGTACTTC. This translates into CASSPGTGGGETQYF.

The chain combines TRBV7-8 with TRBJ2-7; TRBD1 agrees at 7 bases. Germline CDR1 and CDR2: SGHVS and FQNEAQ. This CDR3 is built from 14 residues. V was pared by 5 bases and J by 3 bases, with 7 bases of the junction left unmatched. The CDR3 loop reads CASSPTGTDYEQYF. In DNA form, the CDR3 reads TGTGCCAGCAGCCCAACCGGGACAGACTACGAGCAGTACTTC. The whole variable domain, filled in from reference TRBV7-8 and TRBJ2-7, reads GAGVSQSPRYKVAKRGQDVALRCDPISGHVSLFWYQQALGQGPEFLTYFQNEAQLDKSGLPSDRFFAERPEGSVSTLKIQRTQQEDSAVYLCASSPTGTDYEQYFGPGTRLTVT.

This chain uses TRBV21-1 with TRBJ1-5. TRBV21-1 is termed a pseudogene. The CDR3 sequence is 9 residues long. CDR3 residues: CASNQPQHF. The CDR3 nucleotides are TGTGCCAGCAATCAGCCCCAGCATTTT.

The chain is built from TRBV27 and TRBJ1-4; TRBD1 is a possible D gene (6 bases). Germline V lookup: CDR1 MNHEY, CDR2 SMNVEV (reference sequence). The V end lost 4 bases, the J end lost 2 bases, and 8 bases lay between the germline ends. The CDR3 consists of 14 residues. The CDR3 coding sequence is TGTGCCAGCAGTTGGGGGGGCACTAATGAAAAACTGTTTTTT. Its protein product is CASSWGGTNEKLFF.

The chain carries TRBV4-2 and TRBJ2-7; D is uncertain. In germline, CDR1 is LGHNA, CDR2 YNFKEQ. Between the trimmed V and J ends, which lost 0 bases and 2 bases, there was a span of 5 bases. The CDR3 has 13 residues. The CDR3 DNA is TGTGCCAGCAGCCAAGAGAGCACCTACGAGCAGTACTTC. It encodes CASSQESTYEQYF.

The genes are TRBV4-1 and TRBJ2-7; possible D gene TRBD1, 5 bases. Deletions cut 4 bases from V and 1 base from J, with 11 bases between. This CDR3 spans 14 amino acids. Germline V lookup: CDR1 MGHRA, CDR2 YSYEKL. CDR3 coding DNA: TGCGCCAGCAGCCCGACAGTGGGATCCTACGAGCAGTACTTC. It specifies CASSPTVGSYEQYF.

The rearrangement joins TRBV6-5 to TRBJ2-7, with 8 bases that match TRBD2. The CDR3 is 15 amino acids. The J segment lost 4 bases and the V segment lost 4 bases, leaving 9 bases of the junction unmatched. From germline, CDR1 is MNHEY and CDR2 SVGAGI. The CDR3 coding sequence is TGTGCCAGCAGTTCCCCCAGCGGGAGAGGTTACGAGCAGTACTTC. It codes for CASSSPSGRGYEQYF.

The CDR3 protein is CASLFPRPGTGTPYEQYF. CDR3 sequence (DNA): TGTGCCAGCTTGTTTCCTAGACCCGGGACAGGGACCCCCTACGAGCAGTACTTC. This chain connects TRBV2 to TRBJ2-7, with 9 bases matching TRBD1. V shed 8 bases, J shed 2 bases, and the junction held 19 bases outside the gene matches. The CDR3 loop spans 18 amino acids. Germline V lookup: CDR1 SNHLY, CDR2 FYNNEI. Full variable domain (outside the CDR3, taken from reference TRBV2 and TRBJ2-7): EPEVTQTPSHQVTQMGQEVILRCVPISNHLYFYWYRQILGQKVEFLVSFYNNEISEKSEIFDDQFSVERPDGSNFTLKIRSTKLEDSAMYFCASLFPRPGTGTPYEQYFGPGTRLTVT.

The chain links TRBV25-1 to TRBJ2-7; D unresolved. V was cut by 4 bases and J by 1 base, with 5 bases left in between. Germline V gene lookup returns CDR1 MGHDK and CDR2 SYGVNS. CDR3 length equals 12 residues. CDR3 in amino acids: CASSAQSYEQYF. CDR3 coding DNA: TGTGCCAGCAGTGCTCAGTCCTACGAGCAGTACTTC.

This chain joins TRBV27 and TRBJ2-7; 8 bases fit TRBD2. The CDR3 has 14 amino acids. Per the germline V gene, CDR1 is MNHEY and CDR2 is SMNVEV (reference sequence). Unmatched junction bases numbered 4, after V lost 3 bases and J lost 3 bases. The CDR3 DNA follows: TGTGCCAGCAGTTTCTTGGCGGGAGGCTACGAGCAGTACTTC. It codes for CASSFLAGGYEQYF.

This clone was detected only once. This sequence joins TRBV6-5 and TRBJ2-5, with TRBD2 matching over 13 bases. Losses at the gene ends were 6 bases for V and 5 bases for J; bases not matched to a gene: 6. The CDR3 covers 15 residues. CDR1 and CDR2 (germline): MNHEY, SVGAGI. Here the CDR3 DNA reads TGTGCCAGCAGAACCGGGACTAGCGGGATGGAGACCCAGTACTTC. This sequence encodes CASRTGTSGMETQYF.

This chain links TRBV30 with TRBJ2-1; 10 bases line up with TRBD2. The V and J ends lost 8 bases and 13 bases, in that order; junction bases with no gene match: 8. Germline CDR1 is GTSNPN and CDR2 is SVGIG (reference sequence). This CDR3 contains 11 residues. The CDR3 DNA is TGTGCCGGGGACTCTAGCGGGAGACAGTTCTTC. Translating gives CAGDSSGRQFF.

This chain's CDR3 is CSVEDGQRSSYEQYF. CDR3 bases: TGCAGCGTTGAAGATGGGCAGCGGAGCTCCTACGAGCAGTACTTC. The chain couples TRBV29-1 to TRBJ2-7, with D possibly matching TRBD2 (5 bases). This CDR3 has 15 amino acids. Deletions cut 0 bases from V and 0 bases from J, with 12 bases between. Germline V gene sequence: CDR1 SQVTM, CDR2 ANQGSEA.

The chain carries TRBV11-2 and TRBJ2-1; 9 bases fit TRBD2. Looked up from germline, CDR1 is SGHAT and CDR2 is FQNNGV. Unmatched junction bases numbered 4, after V lost 5 bases and J lost 2 bases. The CDR3 sequence is 15 residues long. CDR3 in amino acids: CASSPTSGPYNEQFF. The DNA for the CDR3 is TGTGCCAGCAGCCCAACTAGCGGGCCCTACAATGAGCAGTTCTTC.

The chain recombines TRBV15 with TRBJ1-1; D possibly corresponds to TRBD1 (5 bases). The germline CDR1 and CDR2 sequences are LNHNV and YYDKDF (reference sequence). Trimming pared 0 bases from V and 5 bases from J, leaving 13 bases between. The CDR3 runs to 15 residues. CDR3 coding DNA: TGTGCCACCAGCAGAGAGTCAGGGAAGGGGACTGAAGCTTTCTTT. Encoded protein: CATSRESGKGTEAFF.

The chain couples TRBV28 to TRBJ2-7, with D perhaps matching TRBD1 (6 bases). V was clipped by 6 bases and J by 0 bases, with 15 bases between them. The CDR3 loop spans 15 amino acids. Germline V lookup: CDR1 MDHEN, CDR2 SYDVKM. The CDR3 DNA reads as TGTGCCAGCAGGCCACTAACAGGGCCCTCCTACGAGCAGTACTTC. Protein: CASRPLTGPSYEQYF.

This chain uses TRBV10-2 with TRBJ2-7; no clear D. This CDR3 has 13 amino acids. V shed 6 bases and J shed 2 bases, with 11 bases lying between them. From germline, CDR1 is WSHSY and CDR2 SAAADI. The CDR3 loop is CASSLEHPYEQYF. Written as DNA, the CDR3 is TGCGCCAGCAGCCTGGAACACCCCTACGAGCAGTACTTC.

The chain uses TRBV7-9 and TRBJ2-1; D could derive from TRBD1 or TRBD2 (5 bases each). This CDR3 is 15 amino acids long. Trimming took 3 bases from V and 4 from J, leaving 13 bases between them. Germline-derived CDR1 and CDR2 are SEHNR and FQNEAQ (reference sequence). The CDR3, as DNA: TGTGCCAGCAGCTTCGCCGGGACGGTTTACAATGAGCAGTTCTTC. Residues: CASSFAGTVYNEQFF.

V and J are TRBV6-1 and TRBJ1-1; TRBD1 might be the D (5 bases). Germline lookup yields CDR1 MNHNS and CDR2 SASEGT. Trimming removed 9 bases from V and 5 bases from J, with 10 bases in between. The CDR3 sequence is 11 residues long. The CDR3 reads CASGWGTEAFF. As DNA, the CDR3 is TGTGCCAGTGGGTGGGGGACTGAAGCTTTCTTT.

This chain joins TRBV6-5 and TRBJ1-3, with D unclear. The germline gives CDR1 MNHEY, CDR2 SVGAGI. V was pared by 8 bases and J by 4 bases, with 12 bases between. CDR3 length: 13 amino acids. The CDR3 loop reads CASVGSSGNTIYF. In DNA form, the CDR3 reads TGTGCCAGCGTAGGGTCATCAGGAAACACCATATATTTT.

This chain links TRBV29-1 with TRBJ2-7, with TRBD2 identical over 10 bases. V trimming: 6 bases; J trimming: 1 base; junction bases outside the gene matches: 15. This CDR3 region has 17 residues. Germline V gives CDR1 SQVTM, CDR2 ANQGSEA. The CDR3 DNA follows: TGCAGCGTACACACCCCCGGGACTAGCGCGTCGTCCTACGAGCAGTACTTC. Translating gives CSVHTPGTSASSYEQYF.

About this clone itself: This same CDR3 is encoded by further DNA sequences in the sample. The chain recombines TRBV27 with TRBJ1-1; D not certain. V was pared by 5 bases and J by 1 base, with 8 bases between. This CDR3 comprises 13 residues. Per germline, CDR1 MNHEY and CDR2 SMNVEV (reference sequence). CDR3 DNA: TGTGCCAGCAGTCTCGGGAGGAACACTGAAGCTTTCTTT. The encoded protein is CASSLGRNTEAFF.

This clone showed up just once. The rearrangement links TRBV5-4 to TRBJ1-1, with D hard to call. CDR1 SGHNT and CDR2 YYREEE come from the germline V gene (reference sequence). Trimming stripped 0 bases from V and 1 base from J, with 7 bases between. This CDR3 region has 14 residues. The CDR3 protein is CASSLEAGNTEAFF. The CDR3 DNA sequence: TGTGCCAGCAGCTTGGAAGCAGGGAACACTGAAGCTTTCTTT.

This clone was observed a single time. V usage is TRBV13 and J usage is TRBJ1-2; no reliable D call. Germline loops: CDR1 PRHDT, CDR2 FYEKMQ (reference sequence). The CDR3 consists of 14 residues. The ends were cut back, 1 base at V and 7 bases at J, with 13 bases in the middle. CDR3 residues: CASSLVGGSSGYTF. In DNA, the CDR3 is TGTGCCAGCAGCTTAGTTGGCGGGAGTTCTGGCTACACCTTC.